A single sample is the source of the 24 T cell receptor beta chains below, sequenced in a study of blood T cell repertoires in COVID-19. TCRdb keeps only in-frame clones here, not all; method: immunoSEQ multiplex PCR. Of 170,000 or so clones in the sample, 78% were seen once. Specimen: PBMCs or T cells enriched from blood (not recorded which). The receptors originated from a woman aged 45-65 years who had recovered from COVID-19.

Of note for this clone: The junction differs from germline at one of its ends, possibly a read error. V is TRBV5-1 and J is TRBJ1-2, with D uncertain. The CDR3 loop spans 14 amino acids. The germline V gene encodes CDR1 SGHRS and CDR2 YFSETQ. CDR3 sequence reads: CASSLGSANYVYTF. The CDR3 coding sequence is TGCGCCAGCAGCTTGGGATCAGCTAACTATGTCTACACCTTC.

The rearrangement links TRBV28 to TRBJ1-6, with 9 bases identical to TRBD1. This CDR3 spans 15 amino acids. With 5 bases clipped from V and 5 bases from J, the junction kept 4 bases outside the gene matches. Germline V gene data show CDR1 as MDHEN and CDR2 as SYDVKM. The CDR3 nucleotides are TGTGCCAGCAGTAAGGACAGGGGAGATAATTCACCCCTCCACTTT. Its protein product is CASSKDRGDNSPLHF.

This sequence joins TRBV3-1 (or the pseudogene TRBV3-2) and TRBJ2-5, with D uncertain. Germline V gene sequence: CDR1 LGHDT, CDR2 YNNKEL (reference sequence). V shed 3 bases and J shed 5 bases, with 7 bases lying between them. The CDR3 totals 12 residues. DNA of the CDR3: TGTGCCAGCAGCCACCACCGGGAGACCCAGTACTTC. Amino acids: CASSHHRETQYF.

The V gene is TRBV3-1 (or the pseudogene TRBV3-2), the J gene TRBJ2-1, with 15 bases aligning to TRBD2. Trimming removed 2 bases from V and 2 bases from J; junction bases left unmatched: 10. Germline-derived CDR1 and CDR2 are LGHDT and YNNKEL (reference sequence). The CDR3 runs 20 residues. The DNA for the CDR3 is TGTGCCAGCAGCCAACGCCCGGGACTAGCGGGAGGACGGGCCTACAATGAGCAGTTCTTC. Translated: CASSQRPGLAGGRAYNEQFF.

The J gene is TRBJ1-2, the V gene TRBV5-1, with 9 positions matching TRBD1. Germline-derived CDR1 and CDR2 are SGHRS and YFSETQ. Trimming cost V 1 base and J 8 bases; bases outside gene matches: 9. The CDR3 loop spans 15 amino acids. The CDR3 region is CASSLKDRGNFGYTF. CDR3 sequence (DNA): TGCGCCAGCAGCTTGAAGGACAGGGGTAACTTCGGCTACACCTTC.

The chain joins TRBV6-5 to TRBJ1-3, with TRBD1 as a possible D gene (6 bases). The CDR3 extends over 15 amino acids. Trimming removed 6 bases at V and 0 bases at J, with 12 bases between. Germline CDR1 MNHEY, CDR2 SVGAGI. The CDR3 spells CASSPDRSSGNTIYF. The CDR3 nucleotides are TGTGCCAGCAGCCCCGACAGGAGCTCTGGAAACACCATATATTTT.

The chain combines TRBV18 with TRBJ1-1; D call uncertain. CDR1 is KGHSH and CDR2 is LQKENI in the germline V gene. CDR3 size: 14 residues. Trimming left V 3 bases short and J 0 bases short, with 8 bases between. The CDR3 protein is CASSPSTVNTEAFF. In DNA form, the CDR3 reads TGTGCCAGCTCACCTTCCACGGTGAACACTGAAGCTTTCTTT.

The V call is TRBV10-3, the J call TRBJ2-1, with 13 positions matching TRBD2. Germline V gene lookup returns CDR1 ENHRY and CDR2 SYGVKD. CDR3 length: 14 amino acids. The trim removed 5 bases at V and 7 bases at J, leaving 2 bases unmatched. The CDR3 loop is CAISTSGRVNEQFF. The CDR3 DNA reads as TGTGCCATCAGTACTAGCGGGAGGGTAAATGAGCAGTTCTTC.

The gene calls are TRBV24-1 and TRBJ2-1; 7 positions agree with TRBD2. After removal of 3 bases from V and 9 bases from J, the junction contained 10 bases not matched to a gene. CDR1 is KGHDR and CDR2 is SFDVKD in the germline V gene. The CDR3 contains 15 residues. The CDR3 reads CATSDMRERFSEQFF. CDR3 coding DNA: TGTGCCACCAGTGATATGCGGGAGAGGTTTAGTGAGCAGTTCTTC.

This rearrangement joins TRBV12-3 or TRBV12-4 to TRBJ1-1; tentatively, D is TRBD1 (5 bases). The CDR3 is 13 amino acids. V was clipped by 5 bases and J by 3 bases, with 10 bases between them. The CDR3 sequence: CASSVQGDTEAFF. The CDR3 DNA sequence: TGTGCCAGCAGTGTCCAAGGGGACACTGAAGCTTTCTTT.

The V and J genes are TRBV11-2 and TRBJ1-2; 10 nucleotides match TRBD1. CDR3 length equals 14 residues. Per the germline V gene, CDR1 is SGHAT and CDR2 is FQNNGV. Germline trimming cut 6 bases from V and 5 bases from J; bases unmatched to any gene: 6. CDR3 DNA: TGTGCCAGCAGTTCACCGGGACAGGGGTATGGCTACACCTTC. Its translation: CASSSPGQGYGYTF.

This chain joins TRBV7-2 and TRBJ2-3; D is unclear. Germline CDR1 is SGHTA and CDR2 is FQGNSA. This CDR3 comprises 12 residues. V was pared by 5 bases and J by 4 bases, with 7 bases between. CDR3 bases: TGTGCCAGCAGCCCTAACGCAGATACGCAGTATTTT. Its translation is CASSPNADTQYF. Together with reference TRBV7-2 and TRBJ2-3, the CDR3 gives the full variable domain: GAGVSQSPSNKVTEKGKDVELRCDPISGHTALYWYRQSLGQGLEFLIYFQGNSAPDKSGLPSDRFSAERTGGSVSTLTIQRTQQEDSAVYLCASSPNADTQYFGPGTRLTVL.

The gene calls are TRBV7-8 and TRBJ2-1, with a weak D call TRBD2 (5 bases). V lost 1 base, J lost 0 bases, and 22 bases lay in between. CDR3 size: 20 residues. The V gene's germline CDR1 is SGHVS and CDR2 FQNEAQ. As DNA, the CDR3 is TGTGCCAGCAGCTTAGTGGGGTCTAGAGGGATCCCTAGCTCCTACAATGAGCAGTTCTTC. Translation gives CASSLVGSRGIPSSYNEQFF.

The rearrangement links TRBV29-1 to TRBJ2-1; TRBD1 agrees at 11 bases. This CDR3 spans 13 amino acids. V trimming: 7 bases; J trimming: 5 bases; junction bases outside the gene matches: 4. CDR1 and CDR2 (germline): SQVTM, ANQGSEA. CDR3: CSGGQGGDNEQFF. CDR3 coding DNA: TGCAGCGGGGGACAGGGGGGAGACAATGAGCAGTTCTTC.

As DNA, the CDR3 is TGTGCCAGCTCACCACCGGCCGGGGAGGGGGGTGAGCAGTTCTTC. Amino acid sequence: CASSPPAGEGGEQFF. The rearrangement links TRBV18 to TRBJ2-1; perhaps TRBD2 as D (7 bases). V was trimmed by 0 bases and J by 9 bases, leaving 15 bases between them. The V gene's germline CDR1 is KGHSH and CDR2 LQKENI. This CDR3 comprises 15 residues. Full variable domain (rest looked up from reference TRBV18 and TRBJ2-1): NAGVMQNPRHLVRRRGQEARLRCSPMKGHSHVYWYRQLPEEGLKFMVYLQKENIIDESGMPKERFSAEFPKEGPSILRIQQVVRGDSAAYFCASSPPAGEGGEQFFGPGTRLTVL.

The genes are TRBV28 and TRBJ2-1; 9 nucleotides align to TRBD2. The V gene end was trimmed by 8 bases and the J gene end by 0 bases; junction bases not matched to a gene: 17. This CDR3 spans 19 amino acids. Germline assignment: CDR1 MDHEN and CDR2 SYDVKM. This chain's CDR3 is CASYPSGLAGSGSYNEQFF. CDR3 in DNA: TGTGCCAGCTATCCATCAGGGCTAGCGGGAAGCGGCTCCTACAATGAGCAGTTCTTC.

The rearrangement uses TRBV18 and TRBJ2-1; 9 positions match TRBD2. The CDR3 extends over 15 amino acids. V trimming: 6 bases; J trimming: 6 bases; junction bases outside the gene matches: 9. Germline lookup yields CDR1 KGHSH and CDR2 LQKENI. Here the CDR3 DNA reads TGTGCCAGCTCGTTGGGTTTGACTAGCGGCAATGAGCAGTTCTTC. The encoded protein is CASSLGLTSGNEQFF.

The J gene is TRBJ2-3, the V gene TRBV4-1; tentatively, D is TRBD1 (5 bases). V was shortened by 0 bases and J by 8 bases, with 12 bases between the two germline ends. CDR3 length: 14 amino acids. CDR1 and CDR2 (germline): MGHRA, YSYEKL. In DNA, the CDR3 is TGCGCCAGCAGCCAAGAGGGGCACCTTTCTACGCAGTATTTT. Translating gives CASSQEGHLSTQYF.

The chain carries TRBV7-9 and TRBJ2-5; D ambiguous. CDR1 and CDR2 from the germline V gene are SEHNR and FQNEAQ (reference sequence). The CDR3 extends over 11 amino acids. Trimming removed 8 bases from V and 13 bases from J, with 17 bases in between. CDR3 in amino acids: CASSRERTGYF. Written as DNA, the CDR3 is TGTGCCAGCTCCCGCGAGCGAACCGGGTACTTC. Full variable domain (rest looked up from reference TRBV7-9 and TRBJ2-5): DTGVSQNPRHKITKRGQNVTFRCDPISEHNRLYWYRQTLGQGPEFLTYFQNEAQLEKSRLLSDRFSAERPKGSFSTLEIQRTEQGDSAMYLCASSRERTGYFGPGTRLLVL.

The V and J genes are TRBV7-9 and TRBJ2-1, with 10 positions matching TRBD1. The germline gives CDR1 SEHNR, CDR2 FQNEAQ (reference sequence). V dropped 5 bases and J dropped 9; count of bases not matched to a gene: 10. CDR3 size: 15 residues. CDR3 coding DNA: TGTGCCAGCAGCCGGGACAGGGGCCGAAGGGGTGAGCAGTTCTTC. Residues: CASSRDRGRRGEQFF.

V gene TRBV28 combines with J gene TRBJ2-7, with D perhaps TRBD1 (7 bases). The CDR3 runs 14 residues. The germline V gene has CDR1 MDHEN and CDR2 SYDVKM. Trimming took off 7 bases at V and 0 bases at J, with 13 bases between the two ends. CDR3 nucleotides: TGTGCCAGCACTCAGGGGGGAAGCTCCTACGAGCAGTACTTC. Translating gives CASTQGGSSYEQYF.

V and J are TRBV3-1 (or the pseudogene TRBV3-2) and TRBJ2-7; 12 bases are a match to TRBD2. Germline V CDR1 and CDR2: LGHDT, YNNKEL (reference sequence). Trimming at V came to 4 bases and at J to 4 bases, leaving 5 bases not matched to a gene. The length of the CDR3 is 15 residues. In nucleotides, the CDR3 is TGTGCCAGCAGCCCTACTAGCGGGAGGATGTACGAGCAGTACTTC. It specifies CASSPTSGRMYEQYF.

The CDR3 spells CAISESLARSEQFF. The DNA of the CDR3 is TGTGCCATCAGTGAGTCGCTAGCTCGGAGTGAGCAGTTCTTC. V and J are TRBV10-3 and TRBJ2-1, with D possibly TRBD2 on 5 matching bases. The CDR3 consists of 14 residues. Trimming cost V 0 bases and J 9 bases, with 12 bases left between them. CDR1 ENHRY and CDR2 SYGVKD come from the germline V gene.

The chain carries TRBV5-4 and TRBJ2-3; D is uncertain. The CDR3 contains 13 residues. The V and J ends lost 3 bases and 3 bases respectively, with 8 bases between them. Per the germline V gene, CDR1 is SGHNT and CDR2 is YYREEE (reference sequence). The chain's CDR3 is CASSSSGTDTQYF. DNA for the CDR3: TGTGCCAGCAGCTCCTCCGGGACAGATACGCAGTATTTT.